Below, one T cell receptor (beta chain) is given with its context. Its matching antigen is unknown. This sample was taken from a study of T cell responses to AZD1222 COVID-19 vaccine. The germline CDR1 and CDR2 sequences are SGHTA and FQGTGA. This CDR3 spans 13 amino acids. The V end lost 5 bases, the J end lost 3 bases, and 11 bases lay between the germline ends. Study-level results: Spike-specific TCRs gained breadth and depth after people received two AZD1222 doses.

The protocol was immunoSEQ multiplex PCR, while the TCRdb copy is restricted to in-frame clones and leaves out a portion. The sample lists roughly 120,000 clones, 88% occurring once. This TCR came from an adult who received the AZD1222 COVID-19 vaccine. J is TRBJ2-7 and V is TRBV7-3, with D uncertain. Sequenced here: peripheral blood, sampled 28 days after the second AZD1222 dose. CDR3 protein: CASSPGHLYEQYF. CDR3 bases: TGTGCCAGCAGCCCGGGCCATCTCTACGAGCAGTACTTC.